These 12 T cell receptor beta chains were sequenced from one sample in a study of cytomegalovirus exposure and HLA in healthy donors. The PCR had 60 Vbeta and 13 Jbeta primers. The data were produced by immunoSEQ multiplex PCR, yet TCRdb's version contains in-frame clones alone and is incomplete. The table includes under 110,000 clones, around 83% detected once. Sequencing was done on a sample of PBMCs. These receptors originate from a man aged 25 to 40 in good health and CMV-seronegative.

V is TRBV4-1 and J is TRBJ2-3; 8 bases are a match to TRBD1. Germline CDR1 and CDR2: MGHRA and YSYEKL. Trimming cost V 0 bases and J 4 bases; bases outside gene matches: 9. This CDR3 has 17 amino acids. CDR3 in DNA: TGCGCCAGCAGCCAAGAACAGGGGGTACTTAATTCAGATACGCAGTATTTT. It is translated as CASSQEQGVLNSDTQYF.

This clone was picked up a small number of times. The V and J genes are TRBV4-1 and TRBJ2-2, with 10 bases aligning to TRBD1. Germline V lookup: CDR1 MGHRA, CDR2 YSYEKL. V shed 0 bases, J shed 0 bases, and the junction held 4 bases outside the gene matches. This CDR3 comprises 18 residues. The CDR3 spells CASSQETGGPTNTGELFF. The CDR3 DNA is TGCGCCAGCAGCCAAGAGACAGGGGGCCCCACGAACACCGGGGAGCTGTTTTTT.

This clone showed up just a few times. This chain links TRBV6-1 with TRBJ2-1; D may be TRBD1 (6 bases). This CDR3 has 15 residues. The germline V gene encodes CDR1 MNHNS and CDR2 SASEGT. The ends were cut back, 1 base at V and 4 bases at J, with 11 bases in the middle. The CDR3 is CASSEEGDQYNEQFF. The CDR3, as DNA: TGTGCCAGCAGTGAAGAGGGGGACCAATACAATGAGCAGTTCTTC.

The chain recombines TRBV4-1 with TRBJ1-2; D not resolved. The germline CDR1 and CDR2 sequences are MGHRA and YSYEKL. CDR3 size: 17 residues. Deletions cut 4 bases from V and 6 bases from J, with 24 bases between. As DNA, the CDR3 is TGCGCCAGCAGCCGGGAGGGTGGCTTAGAATCCAGCCATGGCTACACCTTC. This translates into CASSREGGLESSHGYTF.

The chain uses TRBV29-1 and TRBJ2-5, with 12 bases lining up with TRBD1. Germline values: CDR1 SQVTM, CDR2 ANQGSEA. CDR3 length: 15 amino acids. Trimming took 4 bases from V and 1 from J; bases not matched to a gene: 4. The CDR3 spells CSVGGQGAGQETQYF. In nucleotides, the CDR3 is TGCAGCGTTGGGGGACAGGGGGCCGGCCAAGAGACCCAGTACTTC.

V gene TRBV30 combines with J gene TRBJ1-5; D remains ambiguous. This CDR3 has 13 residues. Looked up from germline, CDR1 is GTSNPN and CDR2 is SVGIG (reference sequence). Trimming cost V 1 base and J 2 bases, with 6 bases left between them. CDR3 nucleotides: TGTGCCTGGAGTGGGCAGGGCAATCAGCCCCAGCATTTT. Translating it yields CAWSGQGNQPQHF.

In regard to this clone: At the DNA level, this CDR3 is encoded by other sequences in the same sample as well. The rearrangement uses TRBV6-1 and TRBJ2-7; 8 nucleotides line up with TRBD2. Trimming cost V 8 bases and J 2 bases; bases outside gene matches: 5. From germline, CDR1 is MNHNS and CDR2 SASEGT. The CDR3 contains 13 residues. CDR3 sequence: CASSGGETYEQYF. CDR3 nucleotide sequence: TGTGCCAGCTCGGGGGGGGAAACCTACGAGCAGTACTTC.

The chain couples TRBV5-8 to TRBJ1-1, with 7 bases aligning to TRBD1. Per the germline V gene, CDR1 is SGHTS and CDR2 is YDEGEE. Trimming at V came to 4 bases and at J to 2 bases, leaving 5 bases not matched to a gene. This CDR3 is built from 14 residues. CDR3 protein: CASSPGQVNTEAFF. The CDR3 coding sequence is TGTGCCAGCAGCCCCGGACAGGTTAACACTGAAGCTTTCTTT.

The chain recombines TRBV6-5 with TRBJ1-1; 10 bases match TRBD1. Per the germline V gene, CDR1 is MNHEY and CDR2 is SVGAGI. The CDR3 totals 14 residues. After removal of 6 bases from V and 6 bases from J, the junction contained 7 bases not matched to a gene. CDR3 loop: CASRRQGAGPEAFF. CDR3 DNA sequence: TGTGCCAGCAGAAGACAGGGGGCGGGCCCTGAAGCTTTCTTT.

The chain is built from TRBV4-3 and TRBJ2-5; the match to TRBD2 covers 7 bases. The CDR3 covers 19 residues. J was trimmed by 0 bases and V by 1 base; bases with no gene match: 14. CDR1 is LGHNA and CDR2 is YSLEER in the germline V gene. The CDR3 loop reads CASSQGRASGRLYQETQYF. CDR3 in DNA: TGCGCCAGCAGCCAAGGAAGGGCTAGCGGCAGATTGTACCAAGAGACCCAGTACTTC.

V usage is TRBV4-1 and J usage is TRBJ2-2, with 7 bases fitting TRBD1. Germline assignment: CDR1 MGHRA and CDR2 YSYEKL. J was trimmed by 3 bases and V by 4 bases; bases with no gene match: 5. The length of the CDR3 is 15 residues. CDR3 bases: TGCGCCAGCAGCCTATCGACAGGGCACACCGGGGAGCTGTTTTTT. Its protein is CASSLSTGHTGELFF.

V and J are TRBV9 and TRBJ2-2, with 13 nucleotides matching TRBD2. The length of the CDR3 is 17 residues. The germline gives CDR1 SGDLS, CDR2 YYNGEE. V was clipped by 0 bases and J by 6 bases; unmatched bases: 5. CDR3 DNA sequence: TGTGCCAGCAGCGTAGATGGAGGACTAGCGGGGGCCGGGGAGCTGTTTTTT. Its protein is CASSVDGGLAGAGELFF.